This TCR beta chain was documented in a study of cytomegalovirus exposure and HLA in healthy donors listed by TCRdb under 2017. Looking at the study overall: According to an earlier analysis of a few hundred of the donors, roughly 180 million T cells yielded approximately 120 million unique TCR beta sequences and approximately 300 Gb of sequence data. Approximately 300 gigabases of sequencing data and some 85 million unique TCR sequences were included in an early release covering 550 to 650 HLA-typed donors. The genetic ancestry cluster associated with self-reported Caucasian donors included over 80% of the 398 genotyped donors. The study was designed to test whether signatures of past pathogen exposure could be identified by cataloging public T cell receptors. The study used immunosequencing to profile the T cell repertoires of approximately 640 subjects and linked those repertoires to cytomegalovirus serostatus. In addition to the first cohort of 666 subjects, a separate validation cohort of some 120 different subjects was used. To predict cytomegalovirus infection status, the study combined high-throughput TCR immunosequencing, statistical association of individual TCRs with disease status, and machine learning. To study patterns of TCR occurrence, a later analysis re-analyzed previously published TCR beta repertoires from 550 to 800 donors and added high-resolution HLA genotyping. Rather than using new phenotypic data, the later analysis identified candidate immune exposures from TCR beta sequences and from how often those sequences occurred across donors. To decide whether each TCR beta V gene segment behaved as functional or pseudogenic, an earlier analysis of some 600 of the donors relied on high-throughput TCR beta sequencing. Alongside the repertoire data, information on donor age, sex, ethnicity and CMV serostatus was compiled. In a later genetic analysis, genome-wide SNP genotypes for about three fifths of the roughly 670 donors were used, and that subset was treated as a discovery cohort. Every discovery cohort repertoire had been produced on one sequencing platform. Class I and class II HLA loci were covered by the typing at four-digit resolution. The number of donors typed differed by locus, with about 629-640 for A, B, C, DRB1 and DQB1, around 520 for DQA1, 600 to 610 for DPA1, and under 490 for DPB1. Four to six DR-DQ haplotypes were handled as single units for association and clustering, since linkage in the cohort was strong. Among roughly 400 genotyped donors of the cohort, an average of roughly 230,000 unique TCR beta nucleotide sequences was sequenced per donor, of which about 19% were non-productive.

In the case of this clone: The antigen it binds to is not known. Base quality data are lacking; no much larger clone is found one base away.

What the work shows at the level of the full study, not this receptor alone: A further reported finding was that TCR beta sequences accurately predicted the HLA-A and HLA-B alleles for most subjects in the first cohort. While some public TCRs were present in many individuals, most TCR sequences turned up only very rarely across donors. An earlier analysis of some 590 of the donors showed that most TCR beta V segments appeared in productive rearrangements either about 87% or about 30% of the time, which broadly matched IMGT annotations. Correlated functional status among segregating V segments might be attributable to linkage disequilibrium, but an unknown experimental factor could not be ruled out. Because HLA typing was missing for some donors at each locus, association tests included only the typed subset. In a later analysis, TCR association rates were found to vary across HLA loci, with the most associated TCRs seen for DRB1 alleles and the fewest for HLA-C alleles. CMV serostatus was the only immune exposure information available for the cohort. Some IMGT-functional V segments, including TRBV6-2 and TRBV6-3, could not be told apart with the 87-base-pair reads, so those segments were excluded. The study gave a list of 150 to 200 TCR beta chains associated with cytomegalovirus. A later genetic analysis associated a missense DCLRE1C variant with V-gene and J-gene trimming of TCR beta chains, and an independent cohort replicated the association. According to the authors, the approach could potentially be generalized to other disease states and immunological phenotypes. The earlier analysis of fewer than 750 of the donors excluded approximately 17 rarely observed V segments, including chromosome 9 orphons, because counts were too low. Roughly uniform sequencing depth across donors was assumed in presence/absence analyses, although this assumption may not hold. Several of the top co-occurrence clusters appeared to be linked to parvovirus B19, influenza, CMV and Epstein-Barr virus, according to a later analysis. According to a later genetic analysis, donors in an Asian-associated ancestry cluster had fewer N-insertions in productive TCRs than the approximately 710-donor mean. When HLA alleles, especially DR and DQ, strongly co-occurred, attributing TCR associations to individual alleles was difficult. Only TCR beta chains were sequenced in this cohort, and the absence of alpha or paired-chain data limited detectable features. In a later analysis, HLA-associated TCR beta chains showed more clonal expansion and lower generation probabilities than non-associated chains that were equally common. The sequencing pipeline was judged likely to have produced a cluster of highly shared sequence variants as a technical artifact. Most CMV-associated TCR beta chains appeared to be HLA-restricted in a later analysis, and the HLA associations seemed to be driven largely by CMV exposure. The classifier was reported to diagnose cytomegalovirus status with high specificity and sensitivity in both the original and validation cohorts. Specific HLA alleles were associated with roughly 17,000 TCR beta sequences at a false discovery rate of 0.05 in a later analysis. Three of the identified cytomegalovirus-associated TCR beta chains were confirmed in vitro to be specific for cytomegalovirus antigens.

The cohort consisted of hundreds of healthy bone marrow donors. Cohort members were all nominally healthy when sampled, although unrecorded immune exposures were likely present. CMV serostatus was positive for about 300 and negative for about 50% of the roughly 700 cohort members, and was not recorded for this donor. A peripheral blood sample was provided by each donor, and peripheral blood mononuclear cells were used for TCR beta sequencing. Genomic DNA was extracted from the blood cell samples with the Qiagen DNeasy Blood Extraction Kit. Trimming costs V 0 bases and J 10 bases, and their ends lie 13 bases apart. The germline V gene yields LGHNA for CDR1 and YSLEER for CDR2. The CDR3 starts with the cysteine, ends with the phenylalanine, and has 15 residues. Of all the DNA, just the CDR3 is kept, 45 bases in frame from base 1. Receptor libraries were prepared by the immunoSEQ multiplex PCR assay. The multiplex PCR relied on a mix of 60 forward primers for TCR Vbeta segments and 13 reverse primers for TCR Jbeta segments. A multiplex PCR assay on genomic DNA amplified the CDR3 region of rearranged TCR beta genes. The amplified TCR beta libraries were sequenced on the Illumina HiSeq System as 87-base-pair reads. The paper's data handling went like this. In a later analysis, some 80 million unique TCR beta chains were counted across the roughly 670 repertoires, and around 10 million of these chains were shared by at least two donors. Raw reads were error-corrected and collapsed into unique sequences with a nearest-neighbor algorithm that merged closely related sequences to remove PCR and sequencing errors. V, D and J gene segments were assigned by aligning CDR3 sequences to IMGT reference sequences. For a sequence to be retained, a match of at least six nucleotides to both a V gene segment and a J gene segment was required. Rearrangements were classified as productive when the CDR3 lacked stop codons and remained in frame with V and J, and all other rearrangements were classified as non-productive. CDR3 was defined by IMGT convention, running from the second conserved V-encoded cysteine to the conserved J-encoded phenylalanine. Sequences without an unambiguous match to a single V gene segment were excluded from the earlier analysis of a few hundred of the donors. An earlier analysis of almost 600 of the donors classified V segments as functional when productive rearrangements were above 56.7% and as segregating when the standard deviation between donors was above 5%. A statistical classification framework was built for diagnosing cytomegalovirus status from the catalog of TCR beta chain sequences. In a later analysis, V and J genes were assigned by comparing TCR nucleotide sequences against IMGT/GENE-DB human TR gene sequences. Using the TCRdist pipeline, a later analysis assigned CDR3 sequences along with most-parsimonious VDJ recombination scenarios. In a later analysis, each TCR beta chain was defined by its CDR3 amino acid sequence together with its V-gene family, and reads lacking a unique V-gene family were excluded. A later analysis removed 550 to 650 highly shared, low-generation-probability nucleotide sequences to deal with suspected cross-contamination and a sequencing artifact. In a later analysis, a clonal expansion index for each public chain was calculated from normalized within-repertoire ranks of inferred template counts. In a later analysis, generation probabilities were computed using a VDJ recombination model fitted to out-of-frame rearrangements, and the results were checked against IGoR. In a later analysis, TCR-TCR, TCR-HLA and TCR-CMV co-occurrence was scored with hypergeometric tests, and a repertoire-size bias correction was applied to TCR pairs. In a later analysis, false discovery rates were estimated by permuting HLA or CMV assignments 20 times. A later analysis grouped co-occurring TCRs with DBSCAN, adding TCRdist sequence similarity when clustering within HLA-allele-positive subsets. Co-occurrence clustering excluded repertoires with fewer than 30,000 or more than 120,000 public chains, plus five with anomalous nucleotide sharing. TCRdb retrieved this table from immuneACCESS and kept in-frame rearrangements only. Not all clones are present; in checked studies, unresolved V genes account for under half, and no reason is known for the remainder. That table furnishes V, J and clone size, whereas the DNA furnished D and trimming. The sample has about 160,000 clones on record, over 75% of them singletons. The ten largest clones take up approximately 2% of the sample.

Material: PBMCs. The receptor comes from a human donor in good health. The sequence links TRBV4-3 to TRBJ1-6, and perhaps TRBD1 as D gene, on 6 matching bases. At the DNA level, the sequence is TGCGCCAGCAGCCAAGAATTTAGGGACATCTCACCCCTCCACTTT. It encodes CASSQEFRDISPLHF.